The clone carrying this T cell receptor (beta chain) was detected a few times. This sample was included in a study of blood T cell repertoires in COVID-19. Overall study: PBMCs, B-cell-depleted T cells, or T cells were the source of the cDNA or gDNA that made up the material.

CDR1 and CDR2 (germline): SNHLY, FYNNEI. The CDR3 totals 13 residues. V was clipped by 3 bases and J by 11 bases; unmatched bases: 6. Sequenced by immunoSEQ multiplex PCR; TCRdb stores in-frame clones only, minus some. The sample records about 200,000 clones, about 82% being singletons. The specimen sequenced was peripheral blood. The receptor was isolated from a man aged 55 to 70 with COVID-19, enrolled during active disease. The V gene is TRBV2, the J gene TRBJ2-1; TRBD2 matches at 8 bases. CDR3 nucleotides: TGTGCCAGCAGTGAGGGACTAGGAGGTCAGCAGTTCTTC. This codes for CASSEGLGGQQFF.